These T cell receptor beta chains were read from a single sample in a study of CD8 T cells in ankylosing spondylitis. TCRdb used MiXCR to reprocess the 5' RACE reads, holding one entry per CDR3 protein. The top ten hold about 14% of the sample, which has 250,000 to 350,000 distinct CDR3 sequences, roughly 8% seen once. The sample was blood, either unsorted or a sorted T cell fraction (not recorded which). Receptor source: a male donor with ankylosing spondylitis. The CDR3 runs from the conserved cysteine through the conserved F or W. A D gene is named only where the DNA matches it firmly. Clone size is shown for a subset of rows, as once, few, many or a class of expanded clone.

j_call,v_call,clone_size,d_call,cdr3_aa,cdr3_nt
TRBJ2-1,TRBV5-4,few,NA,CASSKGREGWGNEQFF,TGTGCCAGCAGCAAGGGTCGGGAAGGCTGGGGAAATGAGCAGTTCTTC
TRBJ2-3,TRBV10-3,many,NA,CAIGGQTDTQYF,TGTGCCATCGGGGGACAAACAGATACGCAGTATTTT
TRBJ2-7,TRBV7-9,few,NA,CASSLKLDEQYF,TGTGCCAGCAGCTTGAAGCTGGACGAGCAGTACTTC
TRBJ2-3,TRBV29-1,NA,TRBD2,CSVEAQREPDTQYF,TGCAGCGTTGAAGCCCAGCGGGAACCAGATACGCAGTATTTT
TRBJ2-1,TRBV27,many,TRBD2,CASSGLAGVLNEQFF,TGTGCCAGCTCCGGACTAGCGGGAGTGCTTAATGAGCAGTTCTTC
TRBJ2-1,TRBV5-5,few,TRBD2,CASSLAGREHNEQFF,TGTGCCAGCAGCTTGGCGGGGCGGGAGCACAATGAGCAGTTCTTC
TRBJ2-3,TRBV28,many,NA,CASSLALRSDTQYF,TGTGCCAGCAGTTTGGCCCTAAGGTCAGATACGCAGTATTTT
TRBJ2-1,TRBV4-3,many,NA,CASSQDGTPRDEQFF,TGCGCCAGCAGCCAAGATGGTACGCCCCGGGATGAGCAGTTCTTC
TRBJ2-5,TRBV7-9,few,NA,CASSPRGSYEKETQYF,TGTGCCAGCAGCCCCAGAGGGTCGTACGAGAAAGAGACCCAGTACTTC
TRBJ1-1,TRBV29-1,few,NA,CSGTRTATEAFF,TGCAGCGGTACAAGGACAGCCACTGAAGCTTTCTTT
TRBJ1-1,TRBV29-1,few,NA,CSGGQNTEAFF,TGCAGCGGGGGACAGAACACTGAAGCTTTCTTT
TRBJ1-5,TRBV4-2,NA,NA,CASSQEVGNQPQHF,TGTGCCAGCAGCCAGGAGGTGGGAAATCAGCCCCAGCATTTT
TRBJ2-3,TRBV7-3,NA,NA,CASGLFGGSRADTQYF,TGTGCCAGCGGTTTGTTCGGCGGTTCCCGCGCAGATACGCAGTATTTT
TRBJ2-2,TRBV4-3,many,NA,CASSQDLSSGWTGELFF,TGCGCCAGCAGCCAAGATTTGAGTAGCGGATGGACCGGGGAGCTGTTTTTT
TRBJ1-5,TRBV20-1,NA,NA,CSARVGGSNNQPQHF,TGCAGTGCTAGAGTGGGGGGATCAAACAATCAGCCCCAGCATTTT
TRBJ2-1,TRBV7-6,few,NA,CASTLNPGTPNEQFF,TGTGCCAGCACCCTAAACCCGGGGACCCCCAATGAGCAGTTCTTC
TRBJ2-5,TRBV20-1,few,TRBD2,CSASGPGGEPTETQYF,TGCAGTGCCTCAGGGCCCGGGGGGGAACCGACAGAGACCCAGTACTTC
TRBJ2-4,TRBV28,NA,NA,CASSLGLAFETKNIQYF,TGTGCCAGCAGTTTAGGGTTGGCTTTCGAAACCAAAAACATTCAGTACTTC
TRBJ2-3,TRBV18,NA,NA,CASSPLRQTSTDTQYF,TGTGCCAGCTCACCACTGCGCCAGACTAGCACAGATACGCAGTATTTT
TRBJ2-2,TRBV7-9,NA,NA,CASSLQGPDVTGELFF,TGTGCCAGCAGCTTACAGGGGCCCGACGTGACCGGGGAGCTGTTTTTT
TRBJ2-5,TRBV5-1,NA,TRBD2,CASSFLAAAQETQYF,TGCGCCAGCTCATTCCTAGCGGCGGCCCAAGAGACCCAGTACTTC
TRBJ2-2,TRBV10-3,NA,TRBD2,CAISEPSGSTGELFF,TGTGCCATCAGCGAACCTAGCGGGAGCACCGGGGAGCTGTTTTTT
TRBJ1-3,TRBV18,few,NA,CASSPFGTVYSGNTIYF,TGTGCCAGCTCACCATTCGGGACGGTCTACTCTGGAAACACCATATATTTT
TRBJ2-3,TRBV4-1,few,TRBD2,CASSYAGTSGRDTQYF,TGCGCCAGCAGCTACGCCGGGACTAGCGGGAGAGATACGCAGTATTTT
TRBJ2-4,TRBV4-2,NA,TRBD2,CASSQTGTSVPFQYF,TGTGCCAGCAGCCAAACCGGGACTAGCGTACCTTTTCAGTACTTC
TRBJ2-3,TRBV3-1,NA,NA,CASSQEVAGRTQYF,TGTGCCAGCAGCCAAGAGGTAGCTGGAAGGACGCAGTATTTT
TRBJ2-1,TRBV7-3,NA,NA,CASRQTRATNRNEQFF,TGTGCCAGCAGGCAGACCCGGGCCACGAACCGGAATGAGCAGTTCTTC
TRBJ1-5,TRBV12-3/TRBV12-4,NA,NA,CASRRGSHQPQHF,TGTGCCAGCAGGCGGGGGTCGCATCAGCCCCAGCATTTT
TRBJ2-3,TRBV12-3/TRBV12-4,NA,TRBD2,CASSRTSGRGTSTDTQYF,TGTGCCAGCAGCAGAACTAGCGGGAGGGGGACTAGCACAGATACGCAGTATTTT
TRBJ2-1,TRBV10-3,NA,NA,CAIREGAQGNEQFF,TGTGCCATCAGGGAGGGGGCGCAGGGGAATGAGCAGTTCTTC
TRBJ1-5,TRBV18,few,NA,CASSRRINQPQHF,TGTGCCAGCTCACGGCGAATCAATCAGCCCCAGCATTTT
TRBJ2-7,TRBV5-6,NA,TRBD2,CASSKGLAGVYEQYF,TGTGCCAGCAGCAAGGGACTAGCGGGAGTATACGAGCAGTACTTC
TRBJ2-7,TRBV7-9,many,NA,CASSLGGYTYEQYF,TGTGCCAGCAGCTTAGGGGGCTACACCTACGAGCAGTACTTC
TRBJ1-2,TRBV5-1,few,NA,CASSDTGAREGGYTF,TGCGCCAGCAGCGACACGGGGGCGCGAGAGGGTGGCTACACCTTC
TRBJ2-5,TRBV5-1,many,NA,CASSLGAETQYF,TGTGCCAGCAGCTTAGGCGCGGAGACCCAGTACTTC
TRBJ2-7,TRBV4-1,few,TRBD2,CASSQERLAGDYEQYF,TGCGCCAGCAGCCAAGAACGGTTAGCGGGCGATTACGAGCAGTACTTC
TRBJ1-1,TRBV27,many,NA,CASSSPGHSNTEAFF,TGTGCCAGCAGTTCCCCGGGACACTCGAACACTGAAGCTTTCTTT
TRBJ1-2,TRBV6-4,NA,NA,CASKAVDGAHYGYTF,TGTGCCAGCAAGGCCGTTGACGGGGCTCACTATGGCTACACCTTC